This TCR beta chain was observed in a study of T cells in tuberculosis (dated by TCRdb to 2017 to 2018). For the study in its entirety: The study combined CD1B tetramers and high-throughput TCR immunosequencing to characterize T cells specific for the mycobacterial lipid antigen glucose monomycolate (GMM). IGRA-negative adolescents, IGRA-positive adolescents with latent tuberculosis and adults with active tuberculosis, more than 9 per group, were compared in a South African clinical cohort.

TCR libraries were generated with the immunoSEQ multiplex PCR assay, using TCR-beta and/or TCR-alpha/delta assays for each sample. Amplified TCR libraries were sequenced on the Illumina high-throughput platform. Concerning the study's data processing: Clustering and dimensionality reduction relied on pairwise TCRdist distances among GMM-specific receptors from T cells that were either sorted ex vivo or expanded in vitro. The score assigned to each clinical repertoire was mean NN-distance, meaning the average TCRdist to the nearest 10% of tetramer-positive reference sequences. GEM TCR motif frequency was calculated as the fraction of unique TCRs that matched known GEM sequences by V/J usage and CDR3 length. Active tuberculosis was classified by linear discriminant analysis with leave-one-out cross-validation, implemented in scikit-learn. TCRdb limited this immuneACCESS table to in-frame rearrangements with V and J called. A share of clones is missing; checked studies link under half to unresolved V genes, and the rest is unexplained. V, J and clone size are taken as reported in that table, and D and trimming were inferred from the DNA itself. The sample includes fewer than 40,000 clones, with approximately 96% observed a single time. The leading ten clones occupy 6.2% of the sample.

Results and caveats for the whole study, not just this receptor: With the diverse GMM-specific repertoire as input, a classifier achieved under 90% accuracy (AUROC around 0.9), whereas GEM motif frequencies as input gave roughly 70% accuracy. Active tuberculosis TCR-alpha repertoires showed smaller mean NN-distances to GMM-specific TCRs than IGRA-negative controls, suggesting clonal expansion of these TCRs. Shorter CDR3-alpha lengths in active tuberculosis patients partly drove the smaller NN-distances, and the TCR-beta difference was not statistically significant. Clinical samples were chosen by availability of cryopreserved specimens, and active tuberculosis cases were adults while controls were adolescents.

Concerning this clone itself: Its antigen remains unidentified. No much larger clonotype is one base removed from it; base qualities were not supplied.

At study entry, a tuberculin skin test and the QuantiFERON-TB GOLD In-Tube IGRA were used to screen adolescents for latent tuberculosis infection. Immunosequencing was performed on unsorted cryopreserved PBMC and covered around 100,000 T cells per clinical donor on average. Eleven high schools in the Worcester region of the Western Cape, South Africa, served as enrollment sites for adolescents aged 12 to 18 years. Approximately 10 adolescents infected with M. tuberculosis and ten uninfected adolescents were chosen and matched for age and sex. PBMC from adolescents were isolated by density centrifugation from freshly drawn heparinized blood and were then cryopreserved. The source material was PBMCs. The receptor was isolated from a donor aged 10-29 years with latent tuberculosis or without tuberculosis infection.

The CDR3: CASSIRNTEAFF. The nucleotide sequence reads TGTGCCAGTAGTATCCGTAATACTGAAGCTTTCTTT. The chain couples TRBV19 to TRBJ1-1; the D gene is unclear. Inclusive of the bounding cysteine and phenylalanine, the CDR3 is 12 residues long. Kept here is only the CDR3 DNA, which spans 36 bases and is read in frame from base 1. Taken from the germline V gene (reference sequence), the CDR1 and CDR2 loops are LNHDA and SQIVND. The trim is 3 bases for V and 5 bases for J, with a gap of 7 bases between the germline ends.